This TCR beta chain emerged from a study of PD-L1 blockade in urothelial cancer. Time point meaning: pretreatment peripheral blood. This CDR3 spans 15 amino acids. Per germline, CDR1 SGHNT and CDR2 YYREEE (reference sequence). Trimming at V came to 1 base and at J to 2 bases, leaving 6 bases not matched to a gene. Libraries were prepared by immunoSEQ multiplex PCR; TCRdb keeps only in-frame clonotypes and omits some of them. The sample consists of tens of thousands of clones, about four fifths of them appearing once. This sequence originates from a man between 70 and 80 years old with urothelial cancer. Sequencing used PBMCs, obtained around atezolizumab (anti-PD-L1) treatment. V gene TRBV5-4 combines with J gene TRBJ2-7, with 7 bases that match TRBD1. The DNA for the CDR3 is TGTGCCAGCAGCTTGTCCATACAGGGGCCCTACGAGCAGTACTTC. Translated: CASSLSIQGPYEQYF.